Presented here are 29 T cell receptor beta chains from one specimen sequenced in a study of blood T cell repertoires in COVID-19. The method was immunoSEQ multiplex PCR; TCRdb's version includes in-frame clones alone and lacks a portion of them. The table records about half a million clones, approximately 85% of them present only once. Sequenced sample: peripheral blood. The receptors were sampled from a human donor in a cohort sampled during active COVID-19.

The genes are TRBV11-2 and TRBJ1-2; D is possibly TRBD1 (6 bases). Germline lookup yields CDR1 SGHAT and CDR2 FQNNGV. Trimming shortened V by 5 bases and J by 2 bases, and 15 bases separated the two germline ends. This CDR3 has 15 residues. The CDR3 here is CASSPPERGNYGYTF. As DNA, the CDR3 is TGTGCCAGCAGCCCCCCGGAAAGGGGGAACTATGGCTACACCTTC.

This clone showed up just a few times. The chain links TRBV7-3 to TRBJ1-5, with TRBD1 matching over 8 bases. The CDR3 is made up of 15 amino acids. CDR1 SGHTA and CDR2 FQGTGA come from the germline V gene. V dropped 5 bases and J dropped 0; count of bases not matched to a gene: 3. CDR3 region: CASSPDRGSNQPQHF. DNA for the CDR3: TGTGCCAGCAGCCCTGACAGGGGTAGCAATCAGCCCCAGCATTTT.

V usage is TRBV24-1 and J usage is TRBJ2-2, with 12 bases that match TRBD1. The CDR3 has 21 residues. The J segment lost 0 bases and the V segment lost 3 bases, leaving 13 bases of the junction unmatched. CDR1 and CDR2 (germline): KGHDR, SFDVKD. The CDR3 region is CATSDGGTGGFHSPNTGELFF. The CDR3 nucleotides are TGTGCCACCAGTGATGGGGGGACAGGGGGCTTTCACAGTCCGAACACCGGGGAGCTGTTTTTT.

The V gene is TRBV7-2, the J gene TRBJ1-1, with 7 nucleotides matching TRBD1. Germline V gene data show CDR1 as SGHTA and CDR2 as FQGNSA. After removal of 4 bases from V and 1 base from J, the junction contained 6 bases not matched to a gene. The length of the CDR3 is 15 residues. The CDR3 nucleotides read TGTGCCAGCAGCTACCGACAGGGAAAGAACACTGAAGCTTTCTTT. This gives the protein CASSYRQGKNTEAFF.

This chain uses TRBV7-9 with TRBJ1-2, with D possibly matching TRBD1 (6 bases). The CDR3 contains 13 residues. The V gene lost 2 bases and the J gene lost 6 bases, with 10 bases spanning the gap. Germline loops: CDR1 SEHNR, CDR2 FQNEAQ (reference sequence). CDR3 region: CASSLTGLHGYTF. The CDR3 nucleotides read TGTGCCAGCAGCTTAACAGGGTTGCATGGCTACACCTTC.

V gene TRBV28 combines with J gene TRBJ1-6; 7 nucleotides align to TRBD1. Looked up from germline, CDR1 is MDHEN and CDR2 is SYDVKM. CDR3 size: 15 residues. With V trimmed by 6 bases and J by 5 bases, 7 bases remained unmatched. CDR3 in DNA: TGTGCCAGCAGGACCCGGGACAGCCATAATTCACCCCTCCACTTT. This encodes CASRTRDSHNSPLHF.

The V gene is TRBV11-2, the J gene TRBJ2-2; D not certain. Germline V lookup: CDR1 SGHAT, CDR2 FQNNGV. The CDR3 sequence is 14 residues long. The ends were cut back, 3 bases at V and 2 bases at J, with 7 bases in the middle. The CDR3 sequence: CASSFISNTGELFF. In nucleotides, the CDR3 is TGTGCCAGCAGCTTTATCTCTAACACCGGGGAGCTGTTTTTT.

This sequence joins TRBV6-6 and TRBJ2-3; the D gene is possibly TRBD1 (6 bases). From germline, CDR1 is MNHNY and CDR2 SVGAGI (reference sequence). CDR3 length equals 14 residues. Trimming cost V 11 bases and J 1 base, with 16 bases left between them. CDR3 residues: CAVRNRVGTDTQYF. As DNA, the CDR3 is TGTGCCGTACGGAACAGGGTTGGCACAGATACGCAGTATTTT.

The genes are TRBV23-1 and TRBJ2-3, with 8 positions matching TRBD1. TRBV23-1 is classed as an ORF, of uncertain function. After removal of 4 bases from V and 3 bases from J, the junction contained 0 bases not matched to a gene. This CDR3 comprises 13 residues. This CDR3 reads CASSRTGTDTQYF. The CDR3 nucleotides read TGCGCCAGCAGTCGGACAGGGACAGATACGCAGTATTTT.

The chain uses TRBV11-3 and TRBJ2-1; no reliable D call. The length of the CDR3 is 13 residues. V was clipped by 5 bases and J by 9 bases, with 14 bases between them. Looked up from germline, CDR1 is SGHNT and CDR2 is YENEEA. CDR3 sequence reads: CASSQTDISEQFF. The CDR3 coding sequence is TGTGCCAGCAGCCAAACCGACATCTCTGAGCAGTTCTTC.

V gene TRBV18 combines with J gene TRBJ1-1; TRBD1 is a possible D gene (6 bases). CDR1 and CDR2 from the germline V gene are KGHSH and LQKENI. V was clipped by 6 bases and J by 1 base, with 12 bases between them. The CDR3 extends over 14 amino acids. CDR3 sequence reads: CASSGYRENTEAFF. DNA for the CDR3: TGTGCCAGCTCGGGCTACAGGGAGAACACTGAAGCTTTCTTT.

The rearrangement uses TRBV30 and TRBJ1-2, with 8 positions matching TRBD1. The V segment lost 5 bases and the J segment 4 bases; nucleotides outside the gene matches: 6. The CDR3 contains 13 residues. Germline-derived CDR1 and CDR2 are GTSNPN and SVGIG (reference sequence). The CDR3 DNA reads TGTGCCTGGGATGGGGGACAGGCCTATGGCTACACCTTC. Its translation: CAWDGGQAYGYTF.

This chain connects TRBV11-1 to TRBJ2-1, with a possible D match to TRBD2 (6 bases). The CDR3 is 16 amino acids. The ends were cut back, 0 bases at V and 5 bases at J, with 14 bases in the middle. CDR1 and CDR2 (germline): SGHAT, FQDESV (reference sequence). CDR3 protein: CASSLAPGGPNNEQFF. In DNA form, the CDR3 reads TGTGCCAGCAGCTTAGCCCCCGGAGGGCCAAACAATGAGCAGTTCTTC.

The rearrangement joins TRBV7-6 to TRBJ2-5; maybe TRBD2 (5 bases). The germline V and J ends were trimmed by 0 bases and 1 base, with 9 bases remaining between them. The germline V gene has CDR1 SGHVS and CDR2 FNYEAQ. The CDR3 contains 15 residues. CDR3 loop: CASSLASGPQETQYF. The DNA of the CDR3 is TGTGCCAGCAGCTTAGCGAGCGGACCCCAAGAGACCCAGTACTTC.

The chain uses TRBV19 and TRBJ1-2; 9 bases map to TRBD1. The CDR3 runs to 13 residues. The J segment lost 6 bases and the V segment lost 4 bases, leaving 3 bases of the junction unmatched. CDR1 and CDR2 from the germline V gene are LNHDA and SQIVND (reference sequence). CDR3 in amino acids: CASSKDRGHGYTF. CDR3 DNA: TGTGCCAGTAGTAAGGACAGGGGCCATGGCTACACCTTC.

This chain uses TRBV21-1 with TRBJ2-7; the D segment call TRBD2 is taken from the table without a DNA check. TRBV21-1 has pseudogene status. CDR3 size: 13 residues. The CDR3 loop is CASRPGLASEQYF. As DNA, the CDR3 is TGTGCCTCTCGACCGGGACTAGCTAGCGAGCAGTACTTC.

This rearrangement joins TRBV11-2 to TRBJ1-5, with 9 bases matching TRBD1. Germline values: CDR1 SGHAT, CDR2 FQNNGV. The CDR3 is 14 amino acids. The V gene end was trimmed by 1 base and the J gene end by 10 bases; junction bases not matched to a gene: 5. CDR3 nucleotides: TGTGCCAGCAGCTTAGCCAGGACAGGGGCCCCCCAGCATTTT. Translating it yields CASSLARTGAPQHF.

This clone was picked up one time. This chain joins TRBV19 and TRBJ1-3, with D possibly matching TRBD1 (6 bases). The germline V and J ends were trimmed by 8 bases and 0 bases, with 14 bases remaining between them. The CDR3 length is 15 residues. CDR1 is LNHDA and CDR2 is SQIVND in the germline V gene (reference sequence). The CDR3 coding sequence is TGTGCCAGTTCCATAGGACAGTCCTCTGGAAACACCATATATTTT. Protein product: CASSIGQSSGNTIYF.

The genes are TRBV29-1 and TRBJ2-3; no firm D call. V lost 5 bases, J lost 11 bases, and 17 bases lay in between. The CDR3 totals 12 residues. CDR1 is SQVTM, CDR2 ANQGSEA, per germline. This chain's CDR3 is CSVKISAPGQYF. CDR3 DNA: TGCAGCGTTAAAATTTCCGCTCCAGGGCAGTATTTT.

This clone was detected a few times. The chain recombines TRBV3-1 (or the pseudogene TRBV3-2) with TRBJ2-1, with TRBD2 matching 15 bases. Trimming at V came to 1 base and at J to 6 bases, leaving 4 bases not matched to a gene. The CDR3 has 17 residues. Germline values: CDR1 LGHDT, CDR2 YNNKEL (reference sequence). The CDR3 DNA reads TGTGCCAGCAGCCAAGGGACTAGCGGGAGGGCCCTCAATGAGCAGTTCTTC. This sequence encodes CASSQGTSGRALNEQFF.

Here the CDR3 reads CASSPLAGGLGGELFF. The DNA of the CDR3 is TGTGCCAGCAGCCCTCTAGCGGGAGGGCTAGGTGGGGAGCTGTTTTTT. The V gene is TRBV7-6, the J gene TRBJ2-2; 12 bases line up with TRBD2. V lost 5 bases, J lost 8 bases, and 9 bases stayed unmatched. CDR3 length equals 16 residues. Germline CDR1 and CDR2: SGHVS and FNYEAQ.

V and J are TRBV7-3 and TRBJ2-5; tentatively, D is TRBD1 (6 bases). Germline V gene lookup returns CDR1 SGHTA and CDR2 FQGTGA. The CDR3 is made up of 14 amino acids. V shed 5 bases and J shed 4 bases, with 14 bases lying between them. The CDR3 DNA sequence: TGTGCCAGCAGCCAGATGGGCAGGGGAGAGACCCAGTACTTC. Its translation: CASSQMGRGETQYF.

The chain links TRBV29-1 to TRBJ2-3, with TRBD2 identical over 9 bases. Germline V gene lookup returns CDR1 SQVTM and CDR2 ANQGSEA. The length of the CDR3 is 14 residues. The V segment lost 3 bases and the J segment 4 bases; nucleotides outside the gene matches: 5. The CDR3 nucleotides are TGCAGCGTTGAGAGTGAGCGGGAGGCAGATACGCAGTATTTT. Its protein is CSVESEREADTQYF.

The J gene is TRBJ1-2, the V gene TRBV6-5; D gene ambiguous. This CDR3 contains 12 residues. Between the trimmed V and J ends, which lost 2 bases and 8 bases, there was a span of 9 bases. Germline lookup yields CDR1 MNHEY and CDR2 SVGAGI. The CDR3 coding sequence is TGTGCCAGCAGTTACCACACCGGGGGCTACACCTTC. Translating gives CASSYHTGGYTF.

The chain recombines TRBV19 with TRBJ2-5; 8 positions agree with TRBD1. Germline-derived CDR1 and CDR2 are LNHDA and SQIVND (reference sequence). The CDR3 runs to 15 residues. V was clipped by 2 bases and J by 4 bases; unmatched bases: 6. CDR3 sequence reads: CASSIQGASSETQYF. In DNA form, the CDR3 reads TGTGCCAGTAGTATACAGGGGGCAAGTTCAGAGACCCAGTACTTC.

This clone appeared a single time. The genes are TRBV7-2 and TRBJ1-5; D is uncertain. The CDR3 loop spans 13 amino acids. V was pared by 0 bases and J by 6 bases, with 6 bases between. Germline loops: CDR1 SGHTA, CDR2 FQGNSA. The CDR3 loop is CASSLAHLQPQHF. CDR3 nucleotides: TGTGCCAGCAGCTTAGCACACCTTCAGCCCCAGCATTTT. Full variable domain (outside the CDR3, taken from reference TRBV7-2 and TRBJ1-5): GAGVSQSPSNKVTEKGKDVELRCDPISGHTALYWYRQSLGQGLEFLIYFQGNSAPDKSGLPSDRFSAERTGGSVSTLTIQRTQQEDSAVYLCASSLAHLQPQHFGDGTRLSIL.

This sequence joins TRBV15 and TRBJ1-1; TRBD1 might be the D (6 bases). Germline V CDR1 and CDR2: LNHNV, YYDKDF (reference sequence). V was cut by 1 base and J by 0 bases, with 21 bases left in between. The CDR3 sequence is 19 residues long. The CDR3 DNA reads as TGTGCCACCAGCAGAGCCCCTGGAGGGGGAGGGGGGATGAACACTGAAGCTTTCTTT. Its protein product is CATSRAPGGGGGMNTEAFF.

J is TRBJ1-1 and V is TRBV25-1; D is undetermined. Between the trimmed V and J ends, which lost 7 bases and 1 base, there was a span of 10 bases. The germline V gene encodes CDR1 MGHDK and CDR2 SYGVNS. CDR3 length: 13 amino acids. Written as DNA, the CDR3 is TGTGCCAGCACCAGACACCCGAACACTGAAGCTTTCTTT. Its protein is CASTRHPNTEAFF. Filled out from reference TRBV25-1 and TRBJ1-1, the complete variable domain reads EADIYQTPRYLVIGTGKKITLECSQTMGHDKMYWYQQDPGMELHLIHYSYGVNSTEKGDLSSESTVSRIRTEHFPLTLESARPSHTSQYLCASTRHPNTEAFFGQGTRLTVV.

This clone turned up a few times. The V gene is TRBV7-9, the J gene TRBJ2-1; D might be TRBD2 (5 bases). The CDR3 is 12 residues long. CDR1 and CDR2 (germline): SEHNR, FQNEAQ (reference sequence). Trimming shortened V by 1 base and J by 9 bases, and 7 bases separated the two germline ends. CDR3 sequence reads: CASSLDGLEQFF. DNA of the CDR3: TGTGCCAGCAGCTTAGATGGACTTGAGCAGTTCTTC.